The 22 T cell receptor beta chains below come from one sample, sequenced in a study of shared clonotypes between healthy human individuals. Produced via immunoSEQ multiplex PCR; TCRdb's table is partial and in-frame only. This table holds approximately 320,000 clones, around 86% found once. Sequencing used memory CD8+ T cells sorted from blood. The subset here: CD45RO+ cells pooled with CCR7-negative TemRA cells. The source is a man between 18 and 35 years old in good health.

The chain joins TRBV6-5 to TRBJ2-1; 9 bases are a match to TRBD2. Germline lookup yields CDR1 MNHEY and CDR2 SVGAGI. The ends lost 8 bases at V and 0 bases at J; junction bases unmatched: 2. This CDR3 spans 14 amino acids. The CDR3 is CASGREGSYNEQFF. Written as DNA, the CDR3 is TGTGCCAGCGGGCGGGAGGGCTCCTACAATGAGCAGTTCTTC.

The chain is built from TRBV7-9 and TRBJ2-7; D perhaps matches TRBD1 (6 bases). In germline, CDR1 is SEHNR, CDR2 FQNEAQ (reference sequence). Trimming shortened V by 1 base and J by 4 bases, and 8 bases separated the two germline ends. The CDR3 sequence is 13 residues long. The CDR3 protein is CASSLGGPYEQYF. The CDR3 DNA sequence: TGTGCCAGCAGCTTAGGGGGGCCATACGAGCAGTACTTC.

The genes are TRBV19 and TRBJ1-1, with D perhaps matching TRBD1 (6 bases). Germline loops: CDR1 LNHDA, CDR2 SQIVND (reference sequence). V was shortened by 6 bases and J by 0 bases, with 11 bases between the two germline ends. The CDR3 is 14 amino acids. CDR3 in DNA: TGTGCCAGTAGAATAACAGGGCTGAACACTGAAGCTTTCTTT. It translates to CASRITGLNTEAFF.

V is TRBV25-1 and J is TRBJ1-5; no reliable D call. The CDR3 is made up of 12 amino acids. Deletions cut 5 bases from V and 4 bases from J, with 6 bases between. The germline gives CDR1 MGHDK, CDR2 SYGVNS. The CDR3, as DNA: TGTGCCAGCAGTCTCCAGAATCAGCCCCAGCATTTT. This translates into CASSLQNQPQHF.

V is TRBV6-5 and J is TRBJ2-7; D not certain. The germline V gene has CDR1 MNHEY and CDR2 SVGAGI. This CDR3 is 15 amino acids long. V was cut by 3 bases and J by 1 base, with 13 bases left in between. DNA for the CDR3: TGTGCCAGCAGTTATAATATTGGGAATTCCTACGAGCAGTACTTC. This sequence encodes CASSYNIGNSYEQYF.

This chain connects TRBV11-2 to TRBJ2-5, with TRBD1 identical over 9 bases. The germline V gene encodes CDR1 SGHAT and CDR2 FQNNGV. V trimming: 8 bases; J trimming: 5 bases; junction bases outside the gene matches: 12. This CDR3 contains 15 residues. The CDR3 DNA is TGTGCCAGCCGCCCAACAGGGGGCAGCGGCGAGACCCAGTACTTC. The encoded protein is CASRPTGGSGETQYF. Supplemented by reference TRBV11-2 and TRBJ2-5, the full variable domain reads EAGVAQSPRYKIIEKRQSVAFWCNPISGHATLYWYQQILGQGPKLLIQFQNNGVVDDSQLPKDRFSAERLKGVDSTLKIQPAKLEDSAVYLCASRPTGGSGETQYFGPGTRLLVL.

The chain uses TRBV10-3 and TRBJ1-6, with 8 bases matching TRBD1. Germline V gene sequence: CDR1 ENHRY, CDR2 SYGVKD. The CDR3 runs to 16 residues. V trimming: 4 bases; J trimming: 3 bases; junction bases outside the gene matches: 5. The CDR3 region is CAISGAGTGYNSPLHF. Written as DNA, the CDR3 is TGTGCCATCAGTGGAGCCGGGACAGGCTATAATTCACCCCTCCACTTT.

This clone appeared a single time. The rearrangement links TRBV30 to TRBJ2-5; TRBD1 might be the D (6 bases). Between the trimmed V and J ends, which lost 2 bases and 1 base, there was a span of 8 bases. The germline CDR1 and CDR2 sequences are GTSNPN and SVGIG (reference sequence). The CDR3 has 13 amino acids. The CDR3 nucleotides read TGTGCCTGGAGTTGGGGGCCCCAAGAGACCCAGTACTTC. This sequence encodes CAWSWGPQETQYF.

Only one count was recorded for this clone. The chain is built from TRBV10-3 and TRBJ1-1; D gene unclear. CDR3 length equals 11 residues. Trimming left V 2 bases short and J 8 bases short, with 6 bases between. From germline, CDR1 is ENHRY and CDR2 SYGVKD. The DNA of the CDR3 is TGTGCCATCAGTGAGGGCAGGGAAGCTTTCTTT. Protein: CAISEGREAFF.

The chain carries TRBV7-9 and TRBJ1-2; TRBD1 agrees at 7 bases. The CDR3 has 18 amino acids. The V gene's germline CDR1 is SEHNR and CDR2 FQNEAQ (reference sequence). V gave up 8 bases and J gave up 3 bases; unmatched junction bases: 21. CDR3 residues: CASPVDSWDSYADYGYTF. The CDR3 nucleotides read TGTGCCAGCCCTGTAGATTCTTGGGACAGCTATGCTGACTATGGCTACACCTTC.

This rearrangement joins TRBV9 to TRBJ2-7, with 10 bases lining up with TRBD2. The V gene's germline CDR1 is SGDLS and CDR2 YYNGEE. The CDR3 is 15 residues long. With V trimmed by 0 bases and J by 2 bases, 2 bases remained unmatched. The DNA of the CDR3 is TGTGCCAGCAGCGTAGAGAGCGGGGGGGCCTACGAGCAGTACTTC. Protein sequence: CASSVESGGAYEQYF.

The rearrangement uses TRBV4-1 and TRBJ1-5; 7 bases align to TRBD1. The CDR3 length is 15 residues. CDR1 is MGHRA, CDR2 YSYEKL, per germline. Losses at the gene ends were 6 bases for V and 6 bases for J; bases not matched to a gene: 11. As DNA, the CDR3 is TGCGCCAGCAGTCTCGACAGGGACATTGGTCAGCCCCAGCATTTT. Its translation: CASSLDRDIGQPQHF.

In nucleotides, the CDR3 is TGTGCCAGCAGCTTGGGGGAGCCAGGATCCTATGGCTACACCTTC. Translating it yields CASSLGEPGSYGYTF. This chain uses TRBV5-5 with TRBJ1-2; D remains ambiguous. The V gene lost 0 bases and the J gene lost 4 bases, with 13 bases spanning the gap. The CDR3 consists of 15 residues. Germline V CDR1 and CDR2: SGHKS, YYEKEE (reference sequence).

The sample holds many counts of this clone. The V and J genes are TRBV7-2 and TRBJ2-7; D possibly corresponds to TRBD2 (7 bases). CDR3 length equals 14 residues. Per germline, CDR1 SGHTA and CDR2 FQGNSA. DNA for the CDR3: TGTGCTACCCCCGGGACACCGGGAGGCTACGAGCAGTACTTC. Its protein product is CATPGTPGGYEQYF.

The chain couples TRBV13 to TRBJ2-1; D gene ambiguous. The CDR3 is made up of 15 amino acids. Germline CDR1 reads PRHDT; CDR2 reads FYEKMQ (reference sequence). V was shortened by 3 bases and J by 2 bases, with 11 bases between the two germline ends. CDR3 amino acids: CASSFLPAAYNEQFF. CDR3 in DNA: TGTGCCAGCAGCTTTCTCCCTGCCGCCTACAATGAGCAGTTCTTC.

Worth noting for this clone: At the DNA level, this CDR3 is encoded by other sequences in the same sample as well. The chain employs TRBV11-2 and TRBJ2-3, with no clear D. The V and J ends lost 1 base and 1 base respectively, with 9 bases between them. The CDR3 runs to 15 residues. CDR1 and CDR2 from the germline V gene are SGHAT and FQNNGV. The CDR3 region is CASSLVAGGTDTQYF. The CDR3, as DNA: TGTGCCAGCAGCTTAGTTGCTGGTGGCACAGATACGCAGTATTTT.

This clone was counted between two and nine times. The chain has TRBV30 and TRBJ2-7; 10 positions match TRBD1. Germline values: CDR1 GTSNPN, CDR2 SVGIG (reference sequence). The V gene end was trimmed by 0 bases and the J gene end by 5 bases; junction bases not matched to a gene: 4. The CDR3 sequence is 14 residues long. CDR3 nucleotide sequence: TGTGCCTGGAGTGTCGTAGGACAGGGGGACGAGCAGTACTTC. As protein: CAWSVVGQGDEQYF.

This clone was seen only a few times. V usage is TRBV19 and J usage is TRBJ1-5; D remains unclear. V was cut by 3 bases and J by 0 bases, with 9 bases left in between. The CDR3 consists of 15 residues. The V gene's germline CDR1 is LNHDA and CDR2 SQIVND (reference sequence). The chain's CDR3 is CASSITDYSNQPQHF. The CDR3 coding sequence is TGTGCCAGTAGTATCACCGATTATAGCAATCAGCCCCAGCATTTT.

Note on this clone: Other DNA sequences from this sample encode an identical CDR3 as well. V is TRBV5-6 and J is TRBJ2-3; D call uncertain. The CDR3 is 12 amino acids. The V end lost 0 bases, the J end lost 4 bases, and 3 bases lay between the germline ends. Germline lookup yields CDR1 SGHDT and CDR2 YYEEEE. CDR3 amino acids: CASSLDPDTQYF. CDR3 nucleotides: TGTGCCAGCAGCTTGGACCCAGATACGCAGTATTTT. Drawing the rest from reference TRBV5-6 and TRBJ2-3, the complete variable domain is DAGVTQSPTHLIKTRGQQVTLRCSPKSGHDTVSWYQQALGQGPQFIFQYYEEEERQRGNFPDRFSGHQFPNYSSELNVNALLLGDSALYLCASSLDPDTQYFGPGTRLTVL.

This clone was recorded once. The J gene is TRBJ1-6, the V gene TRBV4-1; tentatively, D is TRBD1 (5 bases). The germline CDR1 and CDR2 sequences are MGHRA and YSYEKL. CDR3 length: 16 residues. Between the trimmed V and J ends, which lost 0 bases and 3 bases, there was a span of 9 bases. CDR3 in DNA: TGCGCCAGCAGCCAAGATCAGGGATTCTATAATTCACCCCTCCACTTT. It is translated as CASSQDQGFYNSPLHF.

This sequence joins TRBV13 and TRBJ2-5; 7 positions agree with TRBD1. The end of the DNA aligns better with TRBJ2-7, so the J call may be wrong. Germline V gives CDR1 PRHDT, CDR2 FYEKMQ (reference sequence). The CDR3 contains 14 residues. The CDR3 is CASRWKGARYEQYF. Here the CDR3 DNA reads TGTGCCAGCAGATGGAAGGGGGCGCGATACGAGCAGTACTTC.

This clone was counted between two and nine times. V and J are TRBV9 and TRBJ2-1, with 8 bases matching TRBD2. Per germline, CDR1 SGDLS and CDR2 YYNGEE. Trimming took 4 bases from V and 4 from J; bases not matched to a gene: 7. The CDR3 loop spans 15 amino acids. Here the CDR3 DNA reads TGTGCCAGCAGCATTAGCGGGAATGGGTACAATGAGCAGTTCTTC. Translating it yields CASSISGNGYNEQFF.